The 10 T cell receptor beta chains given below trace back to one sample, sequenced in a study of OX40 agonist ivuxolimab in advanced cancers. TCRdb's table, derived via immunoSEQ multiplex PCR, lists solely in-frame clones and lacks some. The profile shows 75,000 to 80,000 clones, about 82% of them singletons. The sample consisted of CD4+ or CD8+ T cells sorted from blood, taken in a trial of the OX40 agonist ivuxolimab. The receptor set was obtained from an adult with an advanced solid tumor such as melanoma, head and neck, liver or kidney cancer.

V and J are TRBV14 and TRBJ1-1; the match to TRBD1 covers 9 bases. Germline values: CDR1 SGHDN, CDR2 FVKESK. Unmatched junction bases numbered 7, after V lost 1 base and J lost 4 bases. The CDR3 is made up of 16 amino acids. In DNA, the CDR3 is TGTGCCAGCAGCCAAGTTCTCGGACAGGGGAGCACTGAAGCTTTCTTT. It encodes CASSQVLGQGSTEAFF. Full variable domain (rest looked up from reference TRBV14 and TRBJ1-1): EAGVTQFPSHSVIEKGQTVTLRCDPISGHDNLYWYRRVMGKEIKFLLHFVKESKQDESGMPNNRFLAERTGGTYSTLKVQPAELEDSGVYFCASSQVLGQGSTEAFFGQGTRLTVV.

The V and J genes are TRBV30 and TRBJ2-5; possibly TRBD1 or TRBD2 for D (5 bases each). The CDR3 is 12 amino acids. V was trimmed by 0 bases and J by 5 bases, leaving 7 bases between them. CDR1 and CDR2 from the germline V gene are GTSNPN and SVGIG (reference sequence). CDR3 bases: TGTGCCTGGAGTGTGGGGGTCGAGACCCAGTACTTC. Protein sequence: CAWSVGVETQYF.

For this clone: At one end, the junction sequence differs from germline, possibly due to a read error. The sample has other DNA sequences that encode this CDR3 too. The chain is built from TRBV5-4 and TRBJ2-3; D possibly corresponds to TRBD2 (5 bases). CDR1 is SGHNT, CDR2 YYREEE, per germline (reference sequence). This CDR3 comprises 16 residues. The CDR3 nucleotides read TGTGCTAGCAGCTACCGGGGAAGGGAAATCACAGATACGCAGTATTTT. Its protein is CASSYRGREITDTQYF.

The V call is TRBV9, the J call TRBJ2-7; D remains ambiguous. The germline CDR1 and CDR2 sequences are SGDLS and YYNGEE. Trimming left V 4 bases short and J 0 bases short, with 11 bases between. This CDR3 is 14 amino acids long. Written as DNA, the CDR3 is TGTGCCAGCAGCAAAGGTTTCCTCTCCTACGAGCAGTACTTC. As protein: CASSKGFLSYEQYF.

The CDR3: CASSLIVGETQYF. CDR3 nucleotide sequence: TGCGCCAGCAGCTTAATCGTCGGAGAGACCCAGTACTTC. The chain recombines TRBV5-1 with TRBJ2-5; D not certain. Germline-derived CDR1 and CDR2 are SGHRS and YFSETQ. V was trimmed by 2 bases and J by 4 bases, leaving 9 bases between them. This CDR3 is built from 13 residues.

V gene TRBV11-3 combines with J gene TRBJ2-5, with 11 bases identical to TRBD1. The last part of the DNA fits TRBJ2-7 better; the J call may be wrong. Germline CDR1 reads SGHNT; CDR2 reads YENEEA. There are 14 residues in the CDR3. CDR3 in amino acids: CASSSGTGGYEQYF. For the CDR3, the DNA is TGTGCCAGCAGCTCCGGGACAGGGGGCTACGAGCAGTACTTC.

The CDR3 region is CASNRQGVTDTQYF. The CDR3 region has the DNA TGTGCCAGCAATAGACAGGGGGTCACAGATACGCAGTATTTT. This rearrangement joins TRBV28 to TRBJ2-3; 9 bases are shared with TRBD1. Losses at the gene ends were 7 bases for V and 2 bases for J; bases not matched to a gene: 4. The CDR3 loop spans 14 amino acids. The germline V gene has CDR1 MDHEN and CDR2 SYDVKM.

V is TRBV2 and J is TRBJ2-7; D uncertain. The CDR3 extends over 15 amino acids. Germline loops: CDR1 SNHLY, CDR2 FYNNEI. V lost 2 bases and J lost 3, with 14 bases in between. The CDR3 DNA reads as TGTGCCAGCAGTGAACGCAGCACGCTGGACTACGAGCAGTACTTC. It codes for CASSERSTLDYEQYF.

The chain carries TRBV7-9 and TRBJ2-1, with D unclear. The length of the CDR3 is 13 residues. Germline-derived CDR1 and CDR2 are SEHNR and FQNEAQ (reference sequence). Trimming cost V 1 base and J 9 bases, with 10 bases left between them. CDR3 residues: CASSLEGGAEQFF. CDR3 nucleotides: TGTGCCAGCAGCTTAGAAGGCGGCGCTGAGCAGTTCTTC.

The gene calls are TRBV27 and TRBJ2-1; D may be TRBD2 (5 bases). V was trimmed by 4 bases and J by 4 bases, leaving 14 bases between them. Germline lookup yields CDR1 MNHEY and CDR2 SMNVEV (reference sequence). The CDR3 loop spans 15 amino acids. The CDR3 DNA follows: TGTGCCAGCAGTTCCCCTACGGGAAGATACAATGAGCAGTTCTTC. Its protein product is CASSSPTGRYNEQFF.